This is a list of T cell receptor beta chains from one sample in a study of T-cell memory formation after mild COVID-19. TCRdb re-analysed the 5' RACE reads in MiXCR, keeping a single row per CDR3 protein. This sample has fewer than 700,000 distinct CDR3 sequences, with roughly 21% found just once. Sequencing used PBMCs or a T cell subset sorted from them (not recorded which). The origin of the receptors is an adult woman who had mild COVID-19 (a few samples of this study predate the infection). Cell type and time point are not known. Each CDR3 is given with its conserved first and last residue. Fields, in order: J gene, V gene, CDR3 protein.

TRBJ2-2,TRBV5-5,CASNTGIGGELFF
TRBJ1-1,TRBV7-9,CASSSLRQGWDTEAFF
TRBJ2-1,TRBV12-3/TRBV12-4,CATSTRRLNGNEQFF
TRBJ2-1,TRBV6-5,CASSYLGLAGAGEQFF
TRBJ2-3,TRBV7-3,CASRGFTSDTQYF
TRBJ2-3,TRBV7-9,CASSPGISTDTQYF
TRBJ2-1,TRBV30,CAWIPPQRYEQFF
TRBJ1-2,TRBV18,CASSPSGTGVRYGYTF
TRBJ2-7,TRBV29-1,CSVPASGRPYEQYF
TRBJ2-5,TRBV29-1,CSVEQRVGETQYF
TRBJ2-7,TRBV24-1,CATSESGAYEQYF
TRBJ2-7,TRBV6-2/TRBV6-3,CASSLTGTPTYEQYF
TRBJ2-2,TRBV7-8,CASRSDTPRELFF
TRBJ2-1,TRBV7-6,CASSSSTSSYNEQFF
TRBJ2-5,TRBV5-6,CASSLVGQGAVETQYF
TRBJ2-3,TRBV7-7,CASSLTSGSDTQYF
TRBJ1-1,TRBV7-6,CASSPGLLGDTEAFF
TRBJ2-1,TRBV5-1,CASSLDWGYEQFF
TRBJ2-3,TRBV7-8,CASSVTGFTDTQYF
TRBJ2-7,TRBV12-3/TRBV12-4,CASSSRLAGFEQYF
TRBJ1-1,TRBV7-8,CASSFSVSPNTEAFF
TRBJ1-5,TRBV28,CASSHRRGNNQPQHF
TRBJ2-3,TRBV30,CAWSVVAPPDTQYF
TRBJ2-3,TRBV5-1,CASSFLLTDTQYF
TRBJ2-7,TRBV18,CASSPGGSEQYF